This paragraph reports one T cell receptor beta chain. No antigen is known for it. The CDR3 is made up of 16 amino acids. The germline CDR1 and CDR2 sequences are SGHNT and YYREEE (reference sequence). Deletions cut 2 bases from V and 7 bases from J, with 21 bases between. In the PCR, 60 Vbeta and 13 Jbeta primers were used. Authors' methods: Approximately 9.9 million shared chains were among the 80 million or so unique TCR beta chains that a later analysis counted. Clones were read by immunoSEQ multiplex PCR, and TCRdb kept only the in-frame ones, dropping some. The V and J calls and clone size were taken over from that table, and D and trimming were inferred from the DNA. The sample has 100,000 to 140,000 clones; around 76% are singletons. The data originate from a study of cytomegalovirus exposure and HLA in healthy donors. Findings and limits, study-wide: Productive rates of about 87% or about 30% were seen for most TCR beta V segments in an earlier analysis. Analysis was carried out at a later point, and it linked a missense DCLRE1C variant to TCR beta V- and J-gene trimming. Sequencing artifact likely explains a cluster of highly shared sequence variants.

This chain connects TRBV5-4 to TRBJ2-5; TRBD2 might be the D (6 bases). The sequence came from a man aged 25-45 years in good health and CMV-seropositive. The sample was PBMCs. CDR3 region: CASSLDAGMAGRTQYF. For the CDR3, the DNA is TGTGCCAGCAGCTTAGACGCGGGGATGGCAGGCCGGACCCAGTACTTC.